These T cell receptor beta chains were read from a single sample in a study of identical twins. TCRdb reprocessed the 5' RACE reads with MiXCR, giving one entry per CDR3 protein. The sample holds some 630,000 distinct CDR3 sequences, about 7% seen once. These same data were also listed under a study on yellow fever vaccine responses in identical twins.

Source material: PBMCs. The receptors derive from a woman younger than 35 in good health. The CDR3 runs from the conserved cysteine through the conserved F or W. A D gene is named only where the DNA matches it firmly. Size tells how often a clone was seen (once, few, many) or the class of an expanded clone, and some rows leave it out.

V: TRBV4-1
J: TRBJ1-5
size: NA
length: 14
D: NA
DNA: TGCGCCAGCAGCCCCGGGGCATCAAATCAGCCCCAGCATTTT
CDR3: CASSPGASNQPQHF

V: TRBV14
J: TRBJ2-2
size: many
length: 14
D: NA
DNA: TGTGCCAGCAGCCCGTACCTGTTCACCGGGGAGCTGTTTTTT
CDR3: CASSPYLFTGELFF

V: TRBV5-1
J: TRBJ2-1
size: many
length: 14
D: TRBD2
DNA: TGCGCCAGCACCACTAGCGGGGGTAACAATGAGCAGTTCTTC
CDR3: CASTTSGGNNEQFF

V: TRBV20-1
J: TRBJ2-1
size: NA
length: 14
D: TRBD2
DNA: TGCAGTGCTAGAGATCCTAGCGGGAGTCGTGAGCAGTTCTTC
CDR3: CSARDPSGSREQFF

V: TRBV18
J: TRBJ1-2
size: NA
length: 14
D: NA
DNA: TGTGCCAGCTCACCGGACCGGACACGATATGGCTACACCTTC
CDR3: CASSPDRTRYGYTF

V: TRBV5-1
J: TRBJ2-5
size: few
length: 16
D: NA
DNA: TGCGCCAGCAGCCGCCCGCCTTTCGACACCCAAGAGACCCAGTACTTC
CDR3: CASSRPPFDTQETQYF

V: TRBV5-4
J: TRBJ2-1
size: NA
length: 12
D: NA
DNA: TGTGCCAGCAGCTTTGGGAGTGATGAGCAGTTCTTC
CDR3: CASSFGSDEQFF

V: TRBV20-1
J: TRBJ2-7
size: few
length: 16
D: TRBD2
DNA: TGCAGTGCTAGGGGGGGGACTAGTTTCGGCTCCTACGAGCAGTACTTC
CDR3: CSARGGTSFGSYEQYF

V: TRBV7-6
J: TRBJ2-1
size: NA
length: 14
D: NA
DNA: TGTGCCAGCAGCACGCCAGTTGGGGGGAATGAGCAGTTCTTC
CDR3: CASSTPVGGNEQFF

V: TRBV11-2
J: TRBJ1-2
size: many
length: 14
D: NA
DNA: TGTGCCAGCAGCGGAGGGAGGGATACTAAGGGCTACACCTTC
CDR3: CASSGGRDTKGYTF

V: TRBV5-5
J: TRBJ2-7
size: few
length: 12
D: NA
DNA: TGTGCCAGCCAGAGGGCCCCCTACGAGCAGTACTTC
CDR3: CASQRAPYEQYF

V: TRBV12-3/TRBV12-4
J: TRBJ1-4
size: NA
length: 15
D: NA
DNA: TGTGCCAGCAGTCCCAGGTTTCCAACTAATGAAAAACTGTTTTTT
CDR3: CASSPRFPTNEKLFF

V: TRBV20-1
J: TRBJ2-3
size: many
length: 14
D: NA
DNA: TGCAGTGCTAGAGAGACTGCCCGGGGAGATACGCAGTATTTT
CDR3: CSARETARGDTQYF

V: TRBV2
J: TRBJ2-2
size: once
length: 18
D: TRBD2
DNA: TGTACCAGCAGTCAGCGGACTAGCGGGAGCATGAACACCGGGGAGCTGTTTTTT
CDR3: CTSSQRTSGSMNTGELFF

V: TRBV12-3/TRBV12-4
J: TRBJ1-2
size: many
length: 12
D: NA
DNA: TGTGCCAGCAGTGGCACTGGCTATGGCTACACCTTC
CDR3: CASSGTGYGYTF

V: TRBV12-3/TRBV12-4
J: TRBJ2-3
size: NA
length: 13
D: NA
DNA: TGTGCCAGCAGTTTATGGGGACCCGATACGCAGTATTTT
CDR3: CASSLWGPDTQYF

V: TRBV12-3/TRBV12-4
J: TRBJ2-3
size: NA
length: 18
D: TRBD2
DNA: TGTGCCAGCAGTTTATGGTGGCGGGAGGGCCACTACACAGATACGCAGTATTTT
CDR3: CASSLWWREGHYTDTQYF

V: TRBV4-1
J: TRBJ2-5
size: NA
length: 15
D: TRBD2
DNA: TGCGCCAGCAGCCAAGGCGGGAGCCTCCAAGAGACCCAGTACTTC
CDR3: CASSQGGSLQETQYF

V: TRBV24-1
J: TRBJ2-7
size: NA
length: 13
D: TRBD1
DNA: TGTGCCACCAAGCCCGGACAGGGAGGCGAGCAGTACTTC
CDR3: CATKPGQGGEQYF

V: TRBV12-3/TRBV12-4
J: TRBJ2-1
size: NA
length: 15
D: TRBD1
DNA: TGTGCCAGCGCGACCCTGGGACAGGGGGCAAATGAGCAGTTCTTC
CDR3: CASATLGQGANEQFF

V: TRBV14
J: TRBJ2-5
size: few
length: 21
D: TRBD2
DNA: TGTGCCAGCAGTTTACAAGTGTACCTAGCGGGAGGGCCGAGGCAAGAAGAGACCCAGTACTTC
CDR3: CASSLQVYLAGGPRQEETQYF

V: TRBV24-1
J: TRBJ1-2
size: few
length: 19
D: NA
DNA: TGTGCCACCAGTGACCCATCGGGGGCAGGAGGGGACTCTAACTATGGCTACACCTTC
CDR3: CATSDPSGAGGDSNYGYTF

V: TRBV7-8
J: TRBJ2-3
size: few
length: 15
D: NA
DNA: TGTGCCAGCAGTCCGGGTTCTGCTAGCACAGATACGCAGTATTTT
CDR3: CASSPGSASTDTQYF

V: TRBV6-4
J: TRBJ2-1
size: NA
length: 14
D: TRBD1
DNA: TGTGCCAGCAGTGACCGCCTGCACAGGGGTGAGCAGTTCTTC
CDR3: CASSDRLHRGEQFF

V: TRBV4-1
J: TRBJ2-5
size: few
length: 17
D: TRBD2
DNA: TGCGCCAGCAGCCAAGATCAACTAGCGGGAGGTCAAGAGACCCAGTACTTC
CDR3: CASSQDQLAGGQETQYF

V: TRBV14
J: TRBJ2-1
size: many
length: 14
D: NA
DNA: TGTGCCAGCAGCCCTACCGGGGGAGTGATAGAGCAGTTCTTC
CDR3: CASSPTGGVIEQFF

V: TRBV5-6
J: TRBJ2-5
size: many
length: 16
D: TRBD2
DNA: TGTGCCAGTTTAGCAAGACTAGCGGATATACAAGAGACCCAGTACTTC
CDR3: CASLARLADIQETQYF

V: TRBV7-6
J: TRBJ1-1
size: few
length: 16
D: NA
DNA: TGTGCCAGCAGCTTAGGCTCCGGGCCGTCTAACACTGAAGCTTTCTTT
CDR3: CASSLGSGPSNTEAFF

V: TRBV6-1
J: TRBJ1-2
size: few
length: 14
D: TRBD1
DNA: TGTGCCAGCAGACCCAGACAGGGGAGCTATGGCTACACCTTC
CDR3: CASRPRQGSYGYTF

V: TRBV15
J: TRBJ2-2
size: NA
length: 16
D: TRBD1
DNA: TGTGCCACCAGCAGAGCGGACAGGGGCTGGACCGGGGAGCTGTTTTTT
CDR3: CATSRADRGWTGELFF

V: TRBV6-5
J: TRBJ2-7
size: NA
length: 15
D: TRBD2
DNA: TGTGCCAGCAGTTACGGCGGGAGTGGGGACTACGAGCAGTACTTC
CDR3: CASSYGGSGDYEQYF